The source of this TCR beta chain is a study of cytomegalovirus exposure and HLA in healthy donors. Study conclusions and caveats: Researchers reported in a later analysis that a missense DCLRE1C variant was tied to TCR beta V- and J-gene trimming. High sensitivity and specificity were reportedly achieved when the classifier diagnosed cytomegalovirus status. The authors judged a highly shared variant cluster likely a sequencing artifact.

For this clone: Its antigen is unidentified.

Trimming took off 3 bases at V and 6 bases at J, with 12 bases between the two ends. Per germline, CDR1 SGHTA and CDR2 FQGNSA. This CDR3 is built from 14 residues. Primers: 60 Vbeta forward and 13 Jbeta reverse. Per the original data handling: An analysis that came later counted approximately 76 million unique TCR beta chains, around 12 million shared. Libraries were prepared by immunoSEQ multiplex PCR; TCRdb keeps only in-frame clonotypes and omits some of them. That table furnishes V, J and clone size, whereas the DNA furnished D and trimming. This table has 150,000 to 200,000 clones, 75% appearing once.

Material for sequencing was PBMCs. V usage is TRBV7-2 and J usage is TRBJ1-5; D call uncertain. This clonotype was obtained from a woman aged 40-49 years in good health and CMV-seropositive. The CDR3 DNA is TGTGCCAGCAGCTTGGCCATGTCAGGTCAGCCCCAGCATTTT. It codes for CASSLAMSGQPQHF.